This TCR beta chain stems from a study of T cells in Graves' hyperthyroidism and ophthalmopathy. The trim removed 6 bases at V and 0 bases at J, leaving 12 bases unmatched. There are 17 residues in the CDR3. Germline-derived CDR1 and CDR2 are MNHEY and SVGEGT. Regions amplified from RNA transcripts were the TCR beta CDR3 regions. With the HTBI primer set, the TCR CDR3 went through a first round of RT-PCR. TCRdb reanalysed the multiplex PCR reads using MiXCR and keeps one entry per CDR3 protein. The table shows around 690,000 distinct CDR3 sequences, with around 21% occurring only once. The origin of this receptor is a young man with Graves' ophthalmopathy. This chain joins TRBV6-2 or TRBV6-3 and TRBJ1-1, with 8 positions matching TRBD1. Sequences were obtained from blood. CDR3 in amino acids: CASSPRDRRTLNTEAFF. The CDR3, as DNA: TGTGCCAGCAGCCCCCGGGACAGGCGGACCCTGAACACTGAAGCTTTCTTT.